This T cell receptor (beta chain) is drawn from a study of shared clonotypes between healthy human individuals. Assay: immunoSEQ multiplex PCR; the TCRdb copy retains only in-frame clones and omits some. Among roughly 530,000 clones listed, approximately 95% were seen once. The TCR sequence derives from a woman in her 30s in good health. Sequencing was performed on naive CD4+ T cells sorted from blood. Subset defined: CD45RA+ positively selected.

The chain's CDR3 is CASSRTGAPPLHF. In DNA form, the CDR3 reads TGTGCCAGCAGCAGGACAGGCGCGCCACCCCTCCACTTT. The V and J genes are TRBV2 and TRBJ1-6, with TRBD1 matching over 7 bases. Germline V gives CDR1 SNHLY, CDR2 FYNNEI. V lost 6 bases and J lost 11; bases outside the gene matches: 7. The CDR3 covers 13 residues. The full variable domain, with the rest looked up from reference TRBV2 and TRBJ1-6, is EPEVTQTPSHQVTQMGQEVILRCVPISNHLYFYWYRQILGQKVEFLVSFYNNEISEKSEIFDDQFSVERPDGSNFTLKIRSTKLEDSAMYFCASSRTGAPPLHFGNGTRLTVT.